These 20 T cell receptor beta chains were sequenced from one sample in a study of cytomegalovirus exposure and HLA in healthy donors. PCR employed 60 Vbeta and 13 Jbeta primers. The table came from immunoSEQ multiplex PCR; TCRdb's copy has only in-frame clones and leaves some out. The sample comprises 130,000 to 150,000 clones, over 65% of which are singletons, and roughly 3.1% rests with the top ten. Material for sequencing was PBMCs. All receptors come from a man aged 35-49 years in good health and CMV-seropositive.

The CDR3 loop is CASSLRQGREKLFF. CDR3 nucleotides: TGTGCCAGCAGCCTAAGACAGGGTCGTGAAAAACTGTTTTTT. This chain links TRBV5-6 with TRBJ1-4; 7 bases are a match to TRBD1. V was clipped by 4 bases and J by 7 bases; unmatched bases: 7. CDR3 length: 14 residues. Germline V gene data show CDR1 as SGHDT and CDR2 as YYEEEE.

The chain combines TRBV5-1 with TRBJ2-2; D is unclear. Germline CDR1 and CDR2: SGHRS and YFSETQ. This CDR3 has 16 residues. Trimming removed 0 bases from V and 1 base from J, with 10 bases in between. The CDR3 DNA follows: TGCGCCAGCAGCTTGGATACAGCACTGAACACCGGGGAGCTGTTTTTT. Protein: CASSLDTALNTGELFF.

The gene calls are TRBV6-1 and TRBJ2-7; 10 bases agree with TRBD1. V lost 1 base, J lost 0 bases, and 0 bases stayed unmatched. The germline gives CDR1 MNHNS, CDR2 SASEGT. The CDR3 extends over 15 amino acids. CDR3 sequence (DNA): TGTGCCAGCAGTGAAGGGACAGGGGGCTCCTACGAGCAGTACTTC. Residues: CASSEGTGGSYEQYF.

The V and J genes are TRBV6-4 and TRBJ2-1, with TRBD2 matching over 11 bases. Germline V gene sequence: CDR1 MRHNA, CDR2 SNTAGT. Trimming removed 6 bases from V and 5 bases from J; junction bases left unmatched: 6. The CDR3 is 15 residues long. The CDR3 DNA follows: TGTGCCAGCAGCCGTAGCGGGAGGGAGAACAATGAGCAGTTCTTC. This encodes CASSRSGRENNEQFF.

The chain employs TRBV7-9 and TRBJ2-7, with 7 bases matching TRBD1. V trimming: 4 bases; J trimming: 1 base; junction bases outside the gene matches: 10. Germline lookup yields CDR1 SEHNR and CDR2 FQNEAQ (reference sequence). The CDR3 extends over 16 amino acids. Here the CDR3 reads CASSSGLTGASYEQYF. The CDR3 region has the DNA TGTGCCAGCAGCTCGGGCCTCACAGGGGCTTCCTACGAGCAGTACTTC.

A note on this clone: Other DNA variants within this sample encode the same CDR3. The chain uses TRBV5-4 and TRBJ2-5; D ambiguous. Germline assignment: CDR1 SGHNT and CDR2 YYREEE (reference sequence). The CDR3 sequence is 13 residues long. The V end was cut by 3 bases, the J end by 1 base, with 7 bases between. Here the CDR3 reads CASSSGPQETQYF. Here the CDR3 DNA reads TGTGCCAGCAGCTCTGGGCCCCAAGAGACCCAGTACTTC.

This chain links TRBV23-1 with TRBJ1-5, with 10 bases matching TRBD1. TRBV23-1 is an open reading frame, and its role is uncertain. The CDR3 totals 16 residues. V shed 0 bases and J 5 bases; nucleotides not matched to a gene: 4. CDR3 bases: TGCGCCAGCAGTCAATCTGGGACAGGGGTCGATCAGCCCCAGCATTTT. Its protein is CASSQSGTGVDQPQHF.

This chain links TRBV7-6 with TRBJ2-7; weak D call: TRBD1 (5 bases). V was shortened by 3 bases and J by 6 bases, with 12 bases between the two germline ends. The CDR3 sequence is 13 residues long. The germline gives CDR1 SGHVS, CDR2 FNYEAQ. In DNA, the CDR3 is TGTGCCAGCAGCTTGGAAGCAGGGTCCGAGCAGTACTTC. Translated: CASSLEAGSEQYF.

This clone was detected only once. The V and J genes are TRBV20-1 and TRBJ2-5; D is ambiguous. The CDR3 is 9 amino acids. CDR1 DFQATT and CDR2 SNEGSKA come from the germline V gene (reference sequence). The DNA of the CDR3 is TGCAGGGTTTCTAATGCCCAGTACTTC. This sequence encodes CRVSNAQYF.

The rearrangement uses TRBV11-3 and TRBJ2-1; TRBD2 matches 7 bases. After removal of 5 bases from V and 2 bases from J, the junction contained 12 bases not matched to a gene. CDR3 length: 17 residues. The V gene's germline CDR1 is SGHNT and CDR2 YENEEA. The CDR3 sequence: CASSPGGGRVAYNEQFF. The CDR3 DNA reads TGTGCCAGCAGCCCGGGGGGAGGGAGAGTGGCCTACAATGAGCAGTTCTTC.

V gene TRBV14 combines with J gene TRBJ2-1; 7 nucleotides agree with TRBD2. The ends lost 0 bases at V and 7 bases at J; junction bases unmatched: 15. CDR3 length: 18 amino acids. Looked up from germline, CDR1 is SGHDN and CDR2 is FVKESK. The DNA for the CDR3 is TGTGCCAGCAGCCAAGATTTCTTTGGGTCTAGCGGCTCGAATGAGCAGTTCTTC. Its protein product is CASSQDFFGSSGSNEQFF.

The chain carries TRBV5-1 and TRBJ1-5; the D gene is possibly TRBD1 (5 bases). CDR3 size: 14 residues. Germline CDR1 is SGHRS and CDR2 is YFSETQ. V was pared by 1 base and J by 9 bases, with 14 bases between. CDR3 in amino acids: CASSLRTGGGPQHF. The CDR3 DNA is TGCGCCAGCAGCTTGCGTACGGGGGGAGGGCCCCAGCATTTT.

The V call is TRBV7-2, the J call TRBJ2-3, with D possibly being TRBD2 (6 bases). This CDR3 spans 14 amino acids. The V end was cut by 4 bases, the J end by 7 bases, with 15 bases between. Germline V gene lookup returns CDR1 SGHTA and CDR2 FQGNSA. For the CDR3, the DNA is TGTGCCAGCAGCTCAGCTACTGCGGGAAATACGCAGTATTTT. Its translation: CASSSATAGNTQYF.

The rearrangement joins TRBV7-3 to TRBJ2-1; 7 bases line up with TRBD2. Unmatched junction bases numbered 8, after V lost 3 bases and J lost 6 bases. Germline CDR1 and CDR2: SGHTA and FQGTGA. The CDR3 consists of 15 residues. CDR3: CASSLTGTISNEQFF. CDR3 bases: TGTGCCAGCAGCTTGACCGGGACTATCAGCAATGAGCAGTTCTTC.

A remark on this clone: Other nucleotide sequences from this sample produce the same CDR3. This sequence joins TRBV14 and TRBJ2-7; D unresolved. V lost 4 bases and J lost 5, with 9 bases in between. The CDR3 covers 12 residues. Germline V CDR1 and CDR2: SGHDN, FVKESK. The DNA for the CDR3 is TGTGCCAGCAGCCCACGGAGTCACGAGCAGTACTTC. Protein sequence: CASSPRSHEQYF.

The CDR3 DNA is TGTGCAGCAGCCGGGACAACCTACAATGAGCAGTTCTTC. It specifies CAAAGTTYNEQFF. V gene TRBV19 combines with J gene TRBJ2-1; tentatively, D is TRBD1 (6 bases). The CDR3 totals 13 residues. The germline V gene encodes CDR1 LNHDA and CDR2 SQIVND (reference sequence).

J is TRBJ1-2 and V is TRBV6-1; D perhaps matches TRBD1 (5 bases). Between the trimmed V and J ends, which lost 4 bases and 2 bases, there was a span of 11 bases. The CDR3 is 14 amino acids. Germline V gives CDR1 MNHNS, CDR2 SASEGT. This CDR3 is CASSVGGDNYGYTF. CDR3 sequence (DNA): TGTGCCAGCAGTGTCGGGGGAGACAACTATGGCTACACCTTC.

The chain has TRBV11-2 and TRBJ2-2; tentatively, D is TRBD2 (6 bases). The CDR3 is made up of 14 amino acids. Trimming pared 8 bases from V and 6 bases from J, leaving 16 bases between. From germline, CDR1 is SGHAT and CDR2 FQNNGV. The CDR3 nucleotides read TGTGCCAGCGGGACTCCCGCATGGGCCGGGGAGCTGTTTTTT. The encoded protein is CASGTPAWAGELFF.

This rearrangement joins TRBV5-5 to TRBJ2-5, with 8 bases matching TRBD1. V was pared by 0 bases and J by 5 bases, with 3 bases of the junction left unmatched. Germline V gene data show CDR1 as SGHKS and CDR2 as YYEKEE (reference sequence). This CDR3 has 14 residues. The CDR3 loop reads CASSLGTGRETQYF. CDR3 DNA: TGTGCCAGCAGCTTGGGGACAGGGCGTGAGACCCAGTACTTC.

This clone was observed a few times. V is TRBV6-1 and J is TRBJ2-5; tentative D call: TRBD1 (6 bases). The CDR3 is made up of 14 amino acids. Trimming stripped 7 bases from V and 2 bases from J, with 14 bases between. The V gene's germline CDR1 is MNHNS and CDR2 SASEGT. The CDR3 region is CASNRQDNQETQYF. DNA for the CDR3: TGTGCCAGCAATAGACAGGACAATCAAGAGACCCAGTACTTC.